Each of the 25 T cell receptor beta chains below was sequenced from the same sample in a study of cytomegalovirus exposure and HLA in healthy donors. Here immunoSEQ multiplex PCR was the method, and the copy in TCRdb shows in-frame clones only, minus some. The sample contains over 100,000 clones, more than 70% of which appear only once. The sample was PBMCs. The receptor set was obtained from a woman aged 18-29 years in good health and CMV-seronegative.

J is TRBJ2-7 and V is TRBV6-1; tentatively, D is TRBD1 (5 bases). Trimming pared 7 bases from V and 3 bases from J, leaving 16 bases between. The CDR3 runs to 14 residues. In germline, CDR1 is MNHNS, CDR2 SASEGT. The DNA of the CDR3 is TGTGCCAGCAACAGCAGGGTGAATCACTACGAGCAGTACTTC. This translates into CASNSRVNHYEQYF.

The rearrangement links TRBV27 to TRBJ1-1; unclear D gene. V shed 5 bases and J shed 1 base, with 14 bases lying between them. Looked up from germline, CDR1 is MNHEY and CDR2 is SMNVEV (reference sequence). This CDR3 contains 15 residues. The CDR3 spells CASSTVGGSNTEAFF. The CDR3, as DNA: TGTGCCAGCAGTACTGTAGGAGGATCGAACACTGAAGCTTTCTTT.

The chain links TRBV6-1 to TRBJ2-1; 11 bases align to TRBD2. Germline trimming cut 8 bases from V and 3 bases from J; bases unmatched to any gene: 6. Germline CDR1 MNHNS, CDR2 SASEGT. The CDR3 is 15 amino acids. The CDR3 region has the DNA TGTGCCAGCGGACAACTAGCGGGGGTCTACAATGAGCAGTTCTTC. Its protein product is CASGQLAGVYNEQFF.

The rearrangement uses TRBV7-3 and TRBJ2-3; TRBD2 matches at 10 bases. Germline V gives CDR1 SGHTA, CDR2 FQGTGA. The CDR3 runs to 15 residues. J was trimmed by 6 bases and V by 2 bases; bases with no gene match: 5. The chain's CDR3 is CASSLLAGGQDTQYF. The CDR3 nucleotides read TGTGCCAGCAGCTTATTAGCGGGAGGCCAGGATACGCAGTATTTT.

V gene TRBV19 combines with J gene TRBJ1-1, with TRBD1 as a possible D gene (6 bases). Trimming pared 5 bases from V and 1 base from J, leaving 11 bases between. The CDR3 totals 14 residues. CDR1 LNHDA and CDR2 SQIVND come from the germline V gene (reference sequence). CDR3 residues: CASSPGQRNTEAFF. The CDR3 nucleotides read TGTGCCAGTAGTCCAGGACAGCGGAACACTGAAGCTTTCTTT. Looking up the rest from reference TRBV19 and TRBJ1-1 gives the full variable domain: DGGITQSPKYLFRKEGQNVTLSCEQNLNHDAMYWYRQDPGQGLRLIYYSQIVNDFQKGDIAEGYSVSREKKESFPLTVTSAQKNPTAFYLCASSPGQRNTEAFFGQGTRLTVV.

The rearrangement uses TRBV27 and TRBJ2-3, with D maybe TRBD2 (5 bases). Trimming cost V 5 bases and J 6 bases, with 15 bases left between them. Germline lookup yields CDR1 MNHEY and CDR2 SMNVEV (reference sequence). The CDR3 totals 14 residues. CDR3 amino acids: CASSPARGRDTQYF. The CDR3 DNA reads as TGTGCCAGCAGTCCGGCCCGGGGAAGGGATACGCAGTATTTT.

This CDR3 is CASSQDMGGEKLFF. In DNA form, the CDR3 reads TGTGCCAGCAGCCAAGATATGGGGGGGGAAAAACTGTTTTTT. The rearrangement links TRBV4-2 to TRBJ1-4; D is possibly TRBD1 (5 bases). The ends were cut back, 0 bases at V and 8 bases at J, with 10 bases in the middle. Per the germline V gene, CDR1 is LGHNA and CDR2 is YNFKEQ. The CDR3 covers 14 residues.

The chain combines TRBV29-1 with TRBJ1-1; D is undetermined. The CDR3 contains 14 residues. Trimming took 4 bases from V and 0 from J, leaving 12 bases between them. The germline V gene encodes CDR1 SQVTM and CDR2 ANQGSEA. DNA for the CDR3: TGCAGCGTTGTGGCAGGCCGGATGAACACTGAAGCTTTCTTT. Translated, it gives CSVVAGRMNTEAFF. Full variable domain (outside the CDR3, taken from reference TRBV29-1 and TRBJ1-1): SAVISQKPSRDICQRGTSLTIQCQVDSQVTMMFWYRQQPGQSLTLIATANQGSEATYESGFVIDKFPISRPNLTFSTLTVSNMSPEDSSIYLCSVVAGRMNTEAFFGQGTRLTVV.

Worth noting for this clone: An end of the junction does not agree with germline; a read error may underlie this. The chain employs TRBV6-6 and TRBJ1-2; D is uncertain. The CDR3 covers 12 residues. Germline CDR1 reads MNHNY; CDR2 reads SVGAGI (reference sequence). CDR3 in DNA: TGTGTCAGCAGTTATGAGGGCTATGGCTACACCTTC. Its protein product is CVSSYEGYGYTF.

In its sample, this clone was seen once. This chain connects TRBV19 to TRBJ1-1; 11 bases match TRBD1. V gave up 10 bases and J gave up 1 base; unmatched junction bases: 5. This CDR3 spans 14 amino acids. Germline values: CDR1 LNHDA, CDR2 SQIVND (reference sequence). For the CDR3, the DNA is TGTGCCATTAAGGACAGGGGGCCGAACACTGAAGCTTTCTTT. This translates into CAIKDRGPNTEAFF.

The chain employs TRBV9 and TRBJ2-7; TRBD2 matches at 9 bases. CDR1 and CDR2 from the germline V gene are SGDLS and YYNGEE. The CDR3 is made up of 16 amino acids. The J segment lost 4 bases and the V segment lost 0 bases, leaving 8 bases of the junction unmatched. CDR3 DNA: TGTGCCAGCAGCGTAGGCGGGGGGGCGGAAAATTACGAGCAGTACTTC. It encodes CASSVGGGAENYEQYF. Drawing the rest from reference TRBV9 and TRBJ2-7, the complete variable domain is DSGVTQTPKHLITATGQRVTLRCSPRSGDLSVYWYQQSLDQGLQFLIQYYNGEERAKGNILERFSAQQFPDLHSELNLSSLELGDSALYFCASSVGGGAENYEQYFGPGTRLTVT.

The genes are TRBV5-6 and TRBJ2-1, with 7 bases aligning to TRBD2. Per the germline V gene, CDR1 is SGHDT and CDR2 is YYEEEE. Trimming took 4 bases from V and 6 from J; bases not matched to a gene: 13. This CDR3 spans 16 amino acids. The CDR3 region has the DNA TGTGCCAGCAGCCCAAGACTAGCCTTTGGGGGCAATGAGCAGTTCTTC. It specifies CASSPRLAFGGNEQFF.

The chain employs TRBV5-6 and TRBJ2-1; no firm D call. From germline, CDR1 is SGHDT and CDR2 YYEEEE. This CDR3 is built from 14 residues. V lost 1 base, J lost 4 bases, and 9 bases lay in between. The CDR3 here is CASSLKHGYNEQFF. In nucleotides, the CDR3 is TGTGCCAGCAGCTTGAAACACGGGTACAATGAGCAGTTCTTC.

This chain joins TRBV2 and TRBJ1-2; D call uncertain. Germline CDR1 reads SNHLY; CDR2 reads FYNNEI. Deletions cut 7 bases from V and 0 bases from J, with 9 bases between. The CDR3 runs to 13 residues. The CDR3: CASNEAANYGYTF. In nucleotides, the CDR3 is TGTGCCAGCAACGAGGCCGCTAACTATGGCTACACCTTC.

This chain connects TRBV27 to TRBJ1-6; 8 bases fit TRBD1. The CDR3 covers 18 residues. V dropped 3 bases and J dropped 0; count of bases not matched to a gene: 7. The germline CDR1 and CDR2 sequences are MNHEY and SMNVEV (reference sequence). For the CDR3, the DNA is TGTGCCAGCAGTTTCGGGGTAGGACAGGGCTCCTATAATTCACCCCTCCACTTT. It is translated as CASSFGVGQGSYNSPLHF.

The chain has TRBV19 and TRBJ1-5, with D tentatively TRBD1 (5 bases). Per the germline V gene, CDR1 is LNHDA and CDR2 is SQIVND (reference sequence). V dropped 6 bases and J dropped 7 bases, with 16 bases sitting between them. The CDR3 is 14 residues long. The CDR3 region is CASSHRLMVQPQHF. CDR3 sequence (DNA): TGTGCCAGTAGCCACAGGCTCATGGTCCAGCCCCAGCATTTT.

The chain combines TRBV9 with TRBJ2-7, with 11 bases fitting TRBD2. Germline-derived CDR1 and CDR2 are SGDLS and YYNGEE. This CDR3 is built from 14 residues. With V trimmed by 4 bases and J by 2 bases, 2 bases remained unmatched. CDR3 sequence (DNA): TGTGCCAGCAGCTCGACTAGCGGGACCTACGAGCAGTACTTC. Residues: CASSSTSGTYEQYF.

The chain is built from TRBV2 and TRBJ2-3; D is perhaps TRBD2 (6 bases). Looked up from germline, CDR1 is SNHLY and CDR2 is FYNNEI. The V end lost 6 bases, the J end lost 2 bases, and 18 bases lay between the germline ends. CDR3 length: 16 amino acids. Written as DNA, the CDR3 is TGTGCCAGCAGGGACTATAGTTCCCCGGTCACAGATACGCAGTATTTT. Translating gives CASRDYSSPVTDTQYF.

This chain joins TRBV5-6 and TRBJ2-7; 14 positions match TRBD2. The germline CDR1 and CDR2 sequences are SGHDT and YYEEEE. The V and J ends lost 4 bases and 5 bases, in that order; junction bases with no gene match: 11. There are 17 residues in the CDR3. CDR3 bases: TGTGCCAGCAGCCCACCCCGCGGGACTAGCGGGAGTGACGAGCAGTACTTC. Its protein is CASSPPRGTSGSDEQYF.

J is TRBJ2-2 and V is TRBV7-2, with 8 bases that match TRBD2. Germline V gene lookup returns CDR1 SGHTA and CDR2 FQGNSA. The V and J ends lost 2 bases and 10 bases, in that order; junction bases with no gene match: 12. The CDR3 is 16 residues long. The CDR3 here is CASSLRQRGGSEELFF. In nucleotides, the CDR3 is TGTGCCAGCAGCTTACGTCAACGGGGGGGTTCCGAGGAGCTGTTTTTT. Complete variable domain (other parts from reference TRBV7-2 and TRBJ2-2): GAGVSQSPSNKVTEKGKDVELRCDPISGHTALYWYRQSLGQGLEFLIYFQGNSAPDKSGLPSDRFSAERTGGSVSTLTIQRTQQEDSAVYLCASSLRQRGGSEELFFGEGSRLTVL.

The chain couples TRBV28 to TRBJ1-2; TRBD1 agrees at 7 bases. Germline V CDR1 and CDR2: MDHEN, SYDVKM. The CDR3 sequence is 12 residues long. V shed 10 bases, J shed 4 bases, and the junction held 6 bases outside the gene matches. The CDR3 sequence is CATGDRGYGYTF. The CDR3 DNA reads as TGTGCCACTGGGGACAGAGGCTATGGCTACACCTTC.

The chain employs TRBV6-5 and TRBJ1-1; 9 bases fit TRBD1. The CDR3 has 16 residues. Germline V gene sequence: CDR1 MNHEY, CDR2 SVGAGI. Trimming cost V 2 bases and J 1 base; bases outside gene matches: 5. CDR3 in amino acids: CASSYRQGQGNTEAFF. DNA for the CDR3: TGTGCCAGCAGTTACCGACAGGGACAGGGGAACACTGAAGCTTTCTTT.

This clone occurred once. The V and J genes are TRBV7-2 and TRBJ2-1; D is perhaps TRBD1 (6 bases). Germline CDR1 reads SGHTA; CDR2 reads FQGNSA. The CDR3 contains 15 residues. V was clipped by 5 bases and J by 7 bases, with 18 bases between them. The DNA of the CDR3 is TGTGCCAGCAGCCTCTACGATGACAGGCTGAATGAGCAGTTCTTC. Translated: CASSLYDDRLNEQFF.

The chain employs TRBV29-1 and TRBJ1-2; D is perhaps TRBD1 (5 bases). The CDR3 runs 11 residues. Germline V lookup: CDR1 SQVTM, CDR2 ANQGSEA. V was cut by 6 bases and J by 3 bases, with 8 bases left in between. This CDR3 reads CSVGGDYGYTF. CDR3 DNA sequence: TGCAGCGTGGGGGGTGACTATGGCTACACCTTC.

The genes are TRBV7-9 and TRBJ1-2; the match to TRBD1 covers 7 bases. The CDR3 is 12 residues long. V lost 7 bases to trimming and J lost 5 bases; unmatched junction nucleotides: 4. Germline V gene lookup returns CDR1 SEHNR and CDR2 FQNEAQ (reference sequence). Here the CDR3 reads CASTQGSYGYTF. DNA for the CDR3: TGTGCCAGCACACAGGGGTCTTATGGCTACACCTTC. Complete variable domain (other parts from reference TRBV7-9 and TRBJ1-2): DTGVSQNPRHKITKRGQNVTFRCDPISEHNRLYWYRQTLGQGPEFLTYFQNEAQLEKSRLLSDRFSAERPKGSFSTLEIQRTEQGDSAMYLCASTQGSYGYTFGSGTRLTVV.